Each of the 15 T cell receptor beta chains below was sequenced from the same sample in a study of shared clonotypes between healthy human individuals. Naive CD8 cells lacked CD45RO, underwent positive selection for CCR7 and left out terminally differentiated effector memory CD45RA+ cells. Clones were read by immunoSEQ multiplex PCR, and TCRdb kept only the in-frame ones, dropping some. The sample holds around 2,100,000 clones, approximately 94% seen once. The sequenced sample was naive CD8+ T cells sorted from blood. Receptors were obtained from a man between 18 and 29 years old in good health.

V gene TRBV10-1 combines with J gene TRBJ2-3, with 8 positions matching TRBD2. V lost 2 bases to trimming and J lost 4 bases; unmatched junction nucleotides: 8. The germline gives CDR1 WNHNN, CDR2 SYGVQD (reference sequence). This CDR3 has 16 amino acids. This CDR3 is CASSEGSGSFSDTQYF. The CDR3 nucleotides read TGCGCCAGCAGTGAGGGCAGCGGGAGTTTCTCAGATACGCAGTATTTT.

This clone occurred once. The chain joins TRBV27 to TRBJ1-2, with TRBD1 as a possible D gene (6 bases). Trimming stripped 2 bases from V and 4 bases from J, with 11 bases between. Germline V gene data show CDR1 as MNHEY and CDR2 as SMNVEV (reference sequence). This CDR3 contains 14 residues. CDR3 in amino acids: CASSLGGHGYGYTF. The CDR3 DNA reads as TGTGCCAGCAGTTTAGGGGGGCACGGCTATGGCTACACCTTC.

With respect to this clone: In the same sample, other DNA sequences code for this CDR3. The chain combines TRBV19 with TRBJ2-7; 7 bases match TRBD2. Looked up from germline, CDR1 is LNHDA and CDR2 is SQIVND (reference sequence). There are 14 residues in the CDR3. The V gene end was trimmed by 5 bases and the J gene end by 1 base; junction bases not matched to a gene: 5. The CDR3 nucleotides read TGTGCCAGTAGTTCATCTAGCGGTTCCTACGAGCAGTACTTC. Translated, it gives CASSSSSGSYEQYF.

This chain joins TRBV13 and TRBJ2-7, with TRBD1 identical over 7 bases. The CDR3 contains 14 residues. The J segment lost 4 bases and the V segment lost 4 bases, leaving 7 bases of the junction unmatched. Germline assignment: CDR1 PRHDT and CDR2 FYEKMQ (reference sequence). The CDR3 region has the DNA TGTGCCAGCAGCTCAATCAGACAGGGTTACGAGCAGTACTTC. This sequence encodes CASSSIRQGYEQYF.

The V gene is TRBV7-9, the J gene TRBJ2-5; D is possibly TRBD2 (7 bases). Trimming removed 5 bases at V and 6 bases at J, with 13 bases between. Germline-derived CDR1 and CDR2 are SEHNR and FQNEAQ (reference sequence). This CDR3 comprises 13 residues. The chain's CDR3 is CASSPFGGQTQYF. The CDR3 DNA reads as TGTGCCAGCAGCCCTTTCGGGGGGCAGACCCAGTACTTC.

This rearrangement joins TRBV4-1 to TRBJ2-5, with 10 bases fitting TRBD1. Germline assignment: CDR1 MGHRA and CDR2 YSYEKL. Trimming at V came to 3 bases and at J to 5 bases, leaving 9 bases not matched to a gene. The CDR3 is 16 residues long. CDR3 region: CASSHEPTGGRETQYF. CDR3 nucleotides: TGCGCCAGCAGCCACGAACCGACAGGGGGCAGGGAGACCCAGTACTTC.

This clone was observed a single time. V and J are TRBV2 and TRBJ2-4, with TRBD1 matching over 7 bases. V trimming: 6 bases; J trimming: 3 bases; junction bases outside the gene matches: 5. Germline V gives CDR1 SNHLY, CDR2 FYNNEI. The CDR3 loop spans 14 amino acids. As DNA, the CDR3 is TGTGCCAGCAGGGGGACAGCGGACAAAAACATTCAGTACTTC. It codes for CASRGTADKNIQYF.

The V call is TRBV9, the J call TRBJ2-3; 10 nucleotides line up with TRBD2. This CDR3 is 18 amino acids long. The V gene's germline CDR1 is SGDLS and CDR2 YYNGEE. V dropped 2 bases and J dropped 2; count of bases not matched to a gene: 11. The CDR3 spells CASSVRTSGSTYTDTQYF. CDR3 DNA: TGTGCCAGCAGCGTTAGGACTAGCGGCTCGACTTACACAGATACGCAGTATTTT.

The chain couples TRBV19 to TRBJ2-7, with TRBD2 identical over 8 bases. The CDR3 length is 16 residues. The trim removed 1 base at V and 0 bases at J, leaving 5 bases unmatched. Looked up from germline, CDR1 is LNHDA and CDR2 is SQIVND (reference sequence). CDR3: CASSIAASGFSYEQYF. In DNA, the CDR3 is TGTGCCAGTAGTATAGCGGCTAGCGGGTTCTCCTACGAGCAGTACTTC.

This clone came up once. The chain uses TRBV9 and TRBJ2-7, with 10 bases that match TRBD2. Germline V lookup: CDR1 SGDLS, CDR2 YYNGEE. The CDR3 consists of 14 residues. The V gene end was trimmed by 1 base and the J gene end by 7 bases; junction bases not matched to a gene: 5. Here the CDR3 DNA reads TGTGCCAGCAGCGTATGGAGCGGGGGGGAGGAGCAGTACTTC. It translates to CASSVWSGGEEQYF.

This rearrangement joins TRBV5-8 to TRBJ2-1, with no clear D. This CDR3 has 12 residues. The ends were cut back, 1 base at V and 6 bases at J, with 5 bases in the middle. The germline gives CDR1 SGHTS, CDR2 YDEGEE. CDR3 protein: CASSLLGNEQFF. DNA for the CDR3: TGTGCCAGCAGCTTGCTTGGCAATGAGCAGTTCTTC.

V usage is TRBV11-1 and J usage is TRBJ2-7; D is possibly TRBD2 (6 bases). The germline V gene encodes CDR1 SGHAT and CDR2 FQDESV (reference sequence). V gave up 2 bases and J gave up 3 bases, with 11 bases separating them. This CDR3 contains 14 residues. For the CDR3, the DNA is TGTGCCAGCAGCTTACTCCCCGGGGGCTACGAGCAGTACTTC. Its translation: CASSLLPGGYEQYF.

The chain uses TRBV4-3 and TRBJ2-3; D is uncertain. The germline CDR1 and CDR2 sequences are LGHNA and YSLEER. The CDR3 runs to 12 residues. V was trimmed by 0 bases and J by 6 bases, leaving 4 bases between them. The CDR3 protein is CASSQDFDTQYF. Written as DNA, the CDR3 is TGCGCCAGCAGCCAAGATTTTGATACGCAGTATTTT.

V and J are TRBV28 and TRBJ2-4; TRBD2 matches at 8 bases. The CDR3 runs to 16 residues. The V segment lost 1 base and the J segment 4 bases; nucleotides outside the gene matches: 6. Per germline, CDR1 MDHEN and CDR2 SYDVKM. The CDR3, as DNA: TGTGCCAGCAGTTTATTACGGGAGGGCTTGAAAAACATTCAGTACTTC. Its protein is CASSLLREGLKNIQYF.

The CDR3 sequence: CASSSSGTGLVEQYF. CDR3 nucleotide sequence: TGTGCCAGCAGCTCCTCCGGGACAGGGCTGGTGGAGCAGTACTTC. This chain joins TRBV13 and TRBJ2-7; 9 positions agree with TRBD1. CDR3 size: 15 residues. CDR1 is PRHDT and CDR2 is FYEKMQ in the germline V gene (reference sequence). V dropped 4 bases and J dropped 7; count of bases not matched to a gene: 11.